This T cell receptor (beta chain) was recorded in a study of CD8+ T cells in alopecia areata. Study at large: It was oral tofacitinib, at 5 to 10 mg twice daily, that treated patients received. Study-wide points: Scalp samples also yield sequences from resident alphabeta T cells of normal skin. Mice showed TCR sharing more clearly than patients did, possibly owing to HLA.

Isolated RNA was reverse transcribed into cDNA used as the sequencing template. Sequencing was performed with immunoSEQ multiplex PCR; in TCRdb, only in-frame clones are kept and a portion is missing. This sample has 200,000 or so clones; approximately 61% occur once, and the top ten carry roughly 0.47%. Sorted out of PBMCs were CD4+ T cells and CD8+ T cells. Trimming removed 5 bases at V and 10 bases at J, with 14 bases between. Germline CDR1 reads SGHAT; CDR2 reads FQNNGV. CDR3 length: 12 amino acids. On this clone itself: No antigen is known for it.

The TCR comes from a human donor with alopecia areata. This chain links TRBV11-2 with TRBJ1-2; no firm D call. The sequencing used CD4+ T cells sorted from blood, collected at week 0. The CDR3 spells CASSPELGFYTF. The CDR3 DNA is TGTGCCAGCAGCCCCGAGTTGGGTTTCTACACCTTC.